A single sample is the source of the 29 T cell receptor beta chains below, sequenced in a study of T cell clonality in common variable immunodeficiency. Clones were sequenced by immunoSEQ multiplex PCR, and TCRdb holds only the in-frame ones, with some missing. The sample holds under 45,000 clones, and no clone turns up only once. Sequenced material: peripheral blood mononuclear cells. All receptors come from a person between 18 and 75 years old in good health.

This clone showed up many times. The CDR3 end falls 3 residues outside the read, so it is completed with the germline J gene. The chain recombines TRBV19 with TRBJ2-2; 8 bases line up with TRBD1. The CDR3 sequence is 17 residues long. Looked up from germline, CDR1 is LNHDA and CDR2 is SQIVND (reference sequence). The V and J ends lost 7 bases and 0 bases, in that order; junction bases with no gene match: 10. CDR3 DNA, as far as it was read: TGTGCCAGTACCCCCTCAGGGGGCAACGCGAACACCGGGGAG. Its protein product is CASTPSGGNANTGE. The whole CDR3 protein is CASTPSGGNANTGELFF.

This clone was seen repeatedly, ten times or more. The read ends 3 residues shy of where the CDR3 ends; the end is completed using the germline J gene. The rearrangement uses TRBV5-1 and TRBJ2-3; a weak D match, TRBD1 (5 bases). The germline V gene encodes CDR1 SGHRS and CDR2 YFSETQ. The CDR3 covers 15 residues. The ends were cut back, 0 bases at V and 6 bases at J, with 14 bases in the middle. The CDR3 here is CASSLGLGPGDTQYF. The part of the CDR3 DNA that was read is TGCGCCAGCAGCTTGGGGTTGGGCCCAGGGGATACG. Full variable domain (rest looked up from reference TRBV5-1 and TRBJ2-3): KAGVTQTPRYLIKTRGQQVTLSCSPISGHRSVSWYQQTPGQGLQFLFEYFSETQRNKGNFPGRFSGRQFSNSRSEMNVSTLELGDSALYLCASSLGLGPGDTQYFGPGTRLTVL.

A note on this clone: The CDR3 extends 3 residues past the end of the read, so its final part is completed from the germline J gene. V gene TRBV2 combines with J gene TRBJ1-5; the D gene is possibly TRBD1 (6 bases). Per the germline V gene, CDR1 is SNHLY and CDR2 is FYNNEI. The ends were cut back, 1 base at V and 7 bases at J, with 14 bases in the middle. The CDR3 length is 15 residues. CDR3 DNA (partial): TGTGCCAGCAGTGAAGGGACAGTTCAGCTCCAGCCC. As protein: CASSEGTVQLQP. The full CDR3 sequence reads CASSEGTVQLQPQHF.

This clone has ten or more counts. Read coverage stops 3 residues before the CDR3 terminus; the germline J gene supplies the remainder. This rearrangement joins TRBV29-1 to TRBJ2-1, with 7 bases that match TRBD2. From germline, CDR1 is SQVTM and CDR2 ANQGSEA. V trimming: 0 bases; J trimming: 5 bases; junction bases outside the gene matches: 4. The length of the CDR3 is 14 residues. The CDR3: CSVEDLAANNEQFF. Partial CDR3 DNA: TGCAGCGTTGAAGATCTAGCGGCTAACAATGAG.

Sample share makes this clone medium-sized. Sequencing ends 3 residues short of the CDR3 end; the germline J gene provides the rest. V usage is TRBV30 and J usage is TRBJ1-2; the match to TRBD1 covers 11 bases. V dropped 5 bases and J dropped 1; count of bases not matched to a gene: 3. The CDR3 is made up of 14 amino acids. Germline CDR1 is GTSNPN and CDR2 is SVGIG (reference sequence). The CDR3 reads CAWGQGAFNYGYTF. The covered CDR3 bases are TGTGCCTGGGGACAGGGGGCGTTTAACTATGGC.

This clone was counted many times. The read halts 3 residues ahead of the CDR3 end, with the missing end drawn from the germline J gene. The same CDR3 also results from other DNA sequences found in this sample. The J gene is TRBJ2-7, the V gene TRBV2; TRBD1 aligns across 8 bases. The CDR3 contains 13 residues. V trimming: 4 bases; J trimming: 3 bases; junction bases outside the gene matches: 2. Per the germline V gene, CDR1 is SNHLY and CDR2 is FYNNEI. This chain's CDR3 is CASSGGTGYEQYF. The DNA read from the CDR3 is TGTGCCAGCAGTGGGGGGACAGGCTACGAG.

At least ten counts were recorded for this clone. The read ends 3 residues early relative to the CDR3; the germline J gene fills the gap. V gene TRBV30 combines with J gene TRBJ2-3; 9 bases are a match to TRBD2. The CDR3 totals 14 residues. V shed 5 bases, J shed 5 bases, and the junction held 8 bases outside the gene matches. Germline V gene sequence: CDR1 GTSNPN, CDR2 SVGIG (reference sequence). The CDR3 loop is CAWGSGTSQDTQYF. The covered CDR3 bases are TGTGCCTGGGGCTCCGGGACTAGCCAAGATACG.

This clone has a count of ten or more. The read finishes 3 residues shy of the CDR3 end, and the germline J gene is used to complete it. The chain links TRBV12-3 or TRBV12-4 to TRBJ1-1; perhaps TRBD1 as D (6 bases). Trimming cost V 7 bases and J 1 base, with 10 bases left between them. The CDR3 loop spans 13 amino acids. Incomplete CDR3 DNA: TGTGCCAGCACCCTGACAGGGAACACTGAA. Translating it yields CASTLTGNTE. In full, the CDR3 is CASTLTGNTEAFF.

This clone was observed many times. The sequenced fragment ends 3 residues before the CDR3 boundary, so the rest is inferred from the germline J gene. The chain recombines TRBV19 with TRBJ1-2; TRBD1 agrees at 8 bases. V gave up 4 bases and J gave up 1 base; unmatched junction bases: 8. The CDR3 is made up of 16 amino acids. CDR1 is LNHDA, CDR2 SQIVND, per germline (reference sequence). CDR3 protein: CASSTGQGESNYGYTF. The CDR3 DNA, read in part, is TGTGCCAGTAGTACAGGACAGGGAGAGAGTAACTATGGC.

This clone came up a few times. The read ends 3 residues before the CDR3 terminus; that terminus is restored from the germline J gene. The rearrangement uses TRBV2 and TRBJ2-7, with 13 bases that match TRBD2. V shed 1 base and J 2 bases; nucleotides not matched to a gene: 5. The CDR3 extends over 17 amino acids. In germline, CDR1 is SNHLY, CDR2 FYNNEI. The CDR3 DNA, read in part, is TGTGCCAGCAGTGAAGACGACGGGACTAGCGGGACCTACGAG. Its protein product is CASSEDDGTSGTYE. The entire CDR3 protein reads CASSEDDGTSGTYEQYF.

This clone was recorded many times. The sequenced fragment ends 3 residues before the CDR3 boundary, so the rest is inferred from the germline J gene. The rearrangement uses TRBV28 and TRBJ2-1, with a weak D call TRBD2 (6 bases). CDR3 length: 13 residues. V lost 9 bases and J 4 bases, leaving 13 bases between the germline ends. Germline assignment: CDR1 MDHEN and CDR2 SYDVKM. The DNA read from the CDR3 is TGTGCCAGTTCTGGAGGGCCGTACAATGAG. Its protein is CASSGGPYNE. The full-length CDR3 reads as CASSGGPYNEQFF.

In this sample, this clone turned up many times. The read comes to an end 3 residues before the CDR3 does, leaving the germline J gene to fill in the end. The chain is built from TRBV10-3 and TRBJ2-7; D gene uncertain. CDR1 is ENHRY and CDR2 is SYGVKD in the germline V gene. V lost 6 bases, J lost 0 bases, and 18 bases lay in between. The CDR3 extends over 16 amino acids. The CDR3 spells CAISSSGAEFSYEQYF. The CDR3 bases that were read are TGTGCCATCAGCTCTAGTGGCGCGGAGTTCTCCTACGAG.

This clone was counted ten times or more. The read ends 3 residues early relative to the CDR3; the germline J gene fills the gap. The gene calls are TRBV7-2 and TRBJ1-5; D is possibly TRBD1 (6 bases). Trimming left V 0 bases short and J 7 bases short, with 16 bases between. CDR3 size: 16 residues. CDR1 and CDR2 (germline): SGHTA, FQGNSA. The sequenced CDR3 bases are TGTGCCAGCAGCTTAGCGCTTGGGTCAGGGGAACAGCCC. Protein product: CASSLALGSGEQP. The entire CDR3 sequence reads CASSLALGSGEQPQHF. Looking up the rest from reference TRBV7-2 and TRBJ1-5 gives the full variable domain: GAGVSQSPSNKVTEKGKDVELRCDPISGHTALYWYRQSLGQGLEFLIYFQGNSAPDKSGLPSDRFSAERTGGSVSTLTIQRTQQEDSAVYLCASSLALGSGEQPQHFGDGTRLSIL.

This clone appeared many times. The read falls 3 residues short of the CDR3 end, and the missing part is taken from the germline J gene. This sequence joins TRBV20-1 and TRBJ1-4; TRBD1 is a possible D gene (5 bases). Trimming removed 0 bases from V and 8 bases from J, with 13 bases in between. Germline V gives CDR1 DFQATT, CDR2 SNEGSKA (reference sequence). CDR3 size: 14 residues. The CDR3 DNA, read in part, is TGCAGTGCTAGAGATTTGGTTGGGGGGGAAAAA. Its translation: CSARDLVGGEK. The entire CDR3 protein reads CSARDLVGGEKLFF.

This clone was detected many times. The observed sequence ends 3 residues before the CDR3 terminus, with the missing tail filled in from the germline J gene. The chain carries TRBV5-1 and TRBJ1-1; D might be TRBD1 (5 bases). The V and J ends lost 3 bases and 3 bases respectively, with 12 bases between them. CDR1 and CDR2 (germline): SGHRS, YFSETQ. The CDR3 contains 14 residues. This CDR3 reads CASSWQGIDTEAFF. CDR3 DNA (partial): TGCGCCAGCAGCTGGCAGGGTATCGACACTGAA.

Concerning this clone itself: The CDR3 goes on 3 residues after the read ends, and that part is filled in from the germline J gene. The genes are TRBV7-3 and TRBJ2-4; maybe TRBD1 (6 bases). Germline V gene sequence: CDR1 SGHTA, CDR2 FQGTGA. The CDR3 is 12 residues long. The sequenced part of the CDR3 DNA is TGTGCCAGCAGCGCCGACAGGCACGGT. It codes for CASSADRHG. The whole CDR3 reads CASSADRHGQYF.

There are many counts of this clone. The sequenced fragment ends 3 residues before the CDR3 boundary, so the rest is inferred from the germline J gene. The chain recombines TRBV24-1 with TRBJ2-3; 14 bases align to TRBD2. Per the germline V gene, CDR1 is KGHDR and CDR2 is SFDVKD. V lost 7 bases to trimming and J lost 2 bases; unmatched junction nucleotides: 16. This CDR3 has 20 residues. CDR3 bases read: TGTGCCACCAGCGGCCCGGGACTAGCGGGAGATTCCGCACACACAGATACG. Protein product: CATSGPGLAGDSAHTDT. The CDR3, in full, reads CATSGPGLAGDSAHTDTQYF.

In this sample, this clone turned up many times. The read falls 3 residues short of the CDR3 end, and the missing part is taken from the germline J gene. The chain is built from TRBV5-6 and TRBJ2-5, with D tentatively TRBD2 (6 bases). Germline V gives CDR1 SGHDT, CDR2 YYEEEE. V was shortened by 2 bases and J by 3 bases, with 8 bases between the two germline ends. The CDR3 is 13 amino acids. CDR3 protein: CASSFQREETQYF. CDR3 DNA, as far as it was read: TGTGCCAGCAGCTTCCAGCGGGAAGAGACC.

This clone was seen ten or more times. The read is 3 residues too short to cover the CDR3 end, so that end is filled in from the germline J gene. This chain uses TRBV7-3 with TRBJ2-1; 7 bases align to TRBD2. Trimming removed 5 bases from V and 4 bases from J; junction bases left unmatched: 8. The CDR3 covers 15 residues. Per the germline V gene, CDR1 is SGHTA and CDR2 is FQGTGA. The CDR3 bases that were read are TGTGCCAGCAGCCCTAATGGACTAGGATACAATGAG. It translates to CASSPNGLGYNE. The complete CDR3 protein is CASSPNGLGYNEQFF.

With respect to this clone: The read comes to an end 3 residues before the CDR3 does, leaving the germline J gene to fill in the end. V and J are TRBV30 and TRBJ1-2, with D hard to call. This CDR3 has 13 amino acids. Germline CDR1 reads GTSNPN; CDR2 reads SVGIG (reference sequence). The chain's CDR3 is CAWSDAGVETYTF. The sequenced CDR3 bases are TGTGCCTGGAGTGACGCGGGAGTGGAGACC.

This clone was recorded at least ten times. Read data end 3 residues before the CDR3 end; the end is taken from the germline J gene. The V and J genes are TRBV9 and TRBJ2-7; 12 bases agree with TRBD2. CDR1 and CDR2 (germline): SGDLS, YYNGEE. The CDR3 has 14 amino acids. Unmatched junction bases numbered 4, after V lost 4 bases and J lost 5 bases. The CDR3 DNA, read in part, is TGTGCCAGCAGCCCCCGACTAGCGGGAGACGAG. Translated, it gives CASSPRLAGDE. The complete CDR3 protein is CASSPRLAGDEQYF.

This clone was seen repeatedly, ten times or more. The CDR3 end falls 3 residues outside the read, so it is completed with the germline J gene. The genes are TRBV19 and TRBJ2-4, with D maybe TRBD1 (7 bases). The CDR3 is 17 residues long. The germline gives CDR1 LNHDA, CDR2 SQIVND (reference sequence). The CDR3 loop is CASNDEDRTDGGYGQYF. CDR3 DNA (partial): TGTGCCAGTAACGACGAGGACAGGACCGACGGGGGATATGGT.

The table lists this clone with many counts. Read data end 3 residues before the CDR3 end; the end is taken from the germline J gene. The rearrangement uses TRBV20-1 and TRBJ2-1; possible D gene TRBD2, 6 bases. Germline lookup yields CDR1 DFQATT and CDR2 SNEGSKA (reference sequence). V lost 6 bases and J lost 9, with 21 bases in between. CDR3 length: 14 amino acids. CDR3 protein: CSANPWDSLAEQFF. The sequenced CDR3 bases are TGCAGTGCCAACCCCTGGGACTCCCTCGCTGAG.

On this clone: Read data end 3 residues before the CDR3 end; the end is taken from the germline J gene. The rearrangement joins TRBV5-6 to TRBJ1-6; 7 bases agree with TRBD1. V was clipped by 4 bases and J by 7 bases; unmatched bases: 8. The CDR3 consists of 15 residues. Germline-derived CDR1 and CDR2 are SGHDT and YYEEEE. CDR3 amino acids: CASSPIDRDNSPLHF. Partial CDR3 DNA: TGTGCCAGCAGCCCCATTGACAGGGACAATTCACCC.

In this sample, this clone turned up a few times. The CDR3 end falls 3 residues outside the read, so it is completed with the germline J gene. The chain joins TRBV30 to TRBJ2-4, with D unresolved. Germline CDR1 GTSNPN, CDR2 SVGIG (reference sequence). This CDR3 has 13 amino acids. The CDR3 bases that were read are TGTGCCTGGAGATCGGCGGCGACTGGTGGT. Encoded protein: CAWRSAATGG. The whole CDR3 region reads CAWRSAATGGQYF. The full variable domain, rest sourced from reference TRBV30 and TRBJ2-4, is SQTIHQWPATLVQPVGSPLSLECTVEGTSNPNLYWYRQAAGRGLQLLFYSVGIGQISSEVPQNLSASRPQDRQFILSSKKLLLSDSGFYLCAWRSAATGGQYFGAGTRLSVL.

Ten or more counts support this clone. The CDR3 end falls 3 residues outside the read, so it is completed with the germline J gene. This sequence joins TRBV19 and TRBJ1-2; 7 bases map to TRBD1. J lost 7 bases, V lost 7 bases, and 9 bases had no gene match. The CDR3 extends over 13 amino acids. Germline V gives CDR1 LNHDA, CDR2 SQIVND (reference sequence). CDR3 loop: CASTLVQGSGYTF. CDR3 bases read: TGTGCCAGTACCCTCGTACAGGGGAGTGGC. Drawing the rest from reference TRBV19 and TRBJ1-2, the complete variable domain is DGGITQSPKYLFRKEGQNVTLSCEQNLNHDAMYWYRQDPGQGLRLIYYSQIVNDFQKGDIAEGYSVSREKKESFPLTVTSAQKNPTAFYLCASTLVQGSGYTFGSGTRLTVV.

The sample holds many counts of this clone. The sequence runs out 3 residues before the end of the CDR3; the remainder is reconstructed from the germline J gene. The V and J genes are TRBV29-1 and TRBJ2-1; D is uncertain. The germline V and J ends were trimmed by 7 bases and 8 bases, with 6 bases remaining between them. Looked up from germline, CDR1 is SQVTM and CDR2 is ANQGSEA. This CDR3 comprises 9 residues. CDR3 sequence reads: CSAGYEQFF. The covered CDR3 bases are TGCAGCGCTGGCTATGAG.

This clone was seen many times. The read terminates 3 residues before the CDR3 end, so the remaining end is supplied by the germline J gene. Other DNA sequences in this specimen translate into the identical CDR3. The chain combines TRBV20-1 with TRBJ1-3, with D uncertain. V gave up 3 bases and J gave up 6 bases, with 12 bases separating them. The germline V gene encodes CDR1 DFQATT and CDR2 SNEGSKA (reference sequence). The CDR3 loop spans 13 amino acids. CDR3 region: CSASPGPLNTIYF. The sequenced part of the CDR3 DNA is TGCAGTGCTAGTCCGGGTCCATTAAACACC.

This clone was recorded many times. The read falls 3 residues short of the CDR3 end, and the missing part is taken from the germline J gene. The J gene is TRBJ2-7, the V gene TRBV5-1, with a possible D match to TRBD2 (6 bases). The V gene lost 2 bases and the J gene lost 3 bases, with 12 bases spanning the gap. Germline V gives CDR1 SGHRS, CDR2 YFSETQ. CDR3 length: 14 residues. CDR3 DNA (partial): TGCGCCAGCAGCTTAATAGGAGGGGACTACGAG. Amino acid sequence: CASSLIGGDYE. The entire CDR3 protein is CASSLIGGDYEQYF.